The sequence of this T cell receptor (beta chain) was determined in a study of blood T cells in healthy people across ages. A J-beta primer mix and a sample-barcoded 5' primer were used in a second PCR of roughly 7 to 12 cycles. TCRdb ran MiXCR on the 5' RACE reads and lists one entry per CDR3 protein. This table has more than 800,000 distinct CDR3 sequences, around 30% appearing once. Whole-study findings and limits: Unknown CMV status may confound age-related changes in expanded clones.

Roughly 10 milliliters of peripheral blood were drawn from each donor into EDTA-treated tubes. Each sample used at least 7 million PBMCs. This clonotype was recorded many times. Its specificity is not known. The germline V gene has CDR1 KGHDR and CDR2 SFDVKD. This CDR3 spans 17 amino acids. J was trimmed by 5 bases and V by 4 bases; bases with no gene match: 11. The sequenced material came from blood. This TCR came from a woman older than 75 in good health. V usage is TRBV24-1 and J usage is TRBJ2-3; TRBD2 aligns across 10 bases. The CDR3 region has the DNA TGTGCCACCAGTGACCGAGGAGCGGGGGGGATGGAAGATACGCAGTATTTT. Its protein product is CATSDRGAGGMEDTQYF.